A selection of T cell receptor beta chains follows, all from one sample in a study of blood T cell repertoires in COVID-19. Measured with immunoSEQ multiplex PCR; TCRdb has only the in-frame clones, and not every one. The table has about 280,000 clones, about 85% seen once; the top ten hold approximately 12%. The sample taken for sequencing was peripheral blood. The source is a human donor in a cohort sampled during active COVID-19. Each CDR3 is given with its conserved first and last residue.

>TRBJ2-7|TRBV5-1
CASARSSGPTYEQYF
>TRBJ1-1|TRBV7-3
CASSLTPGVTEAFF
>TRBJ1-1|TRBV18
CASSPGRAEAFF
>TRBJ2-1|TRBV2
CASLNSLSSYNEQFF
>TRBJ2-1|TRBV11-2
CASSLGWANEQFF
>TRBJ2-4|TRBV13
CASMAQGINIQYF
>TRBJ2-7|TRBV29-1
CSVVTGGGDYEQYF
>TRBJ2-5|TRBV29-1
CSAGPQETQYF
>TRBJ1-2|TRBV28
CASSVDPYGYTF
>TRBJ2-4|TRBV6-5
CASRSGRESDIQYF
>TRBJ1-5|TRBV21-1
CASSKTDSNQPQHF
>TRBJ2-7|TRBV7-9
CASSSGLAFTLEQYF
>TRBJ1-1|TRBV11-3
CASSVSGTVDTEAFF
>TRBJ2-1|TRBV18
CASSPLYNEQFF
>TRBJ1-5|TRBV28
CASSFLGRGNQPQHF
>TRBJ1-5|TRBV19
CASSIDGSRYSNQPQHF
>TRBJ2-2|TRBV19
CASSQRTGNTGELFF
>TRBJ1-1|TRBV5-1
CASSLRQGVGTEAFF
>TRBJ2-2|TRBV9
CASSVAGRDTGELFF
>TRBJ2-1|TRBV28
CASGWDTDKDSEQFF
>TRBJ2-3|TRBV6-6
CASNAGGSTDTQYF
>TRBJ2-3|TRBV5-1
CASSLFLAGGSDTQYF
>TRBJ1-2|TRBV4-1
CASSQDQQTRTGYGYTF
>TRBJ1-2|TRBV15
CASSPGTERGYTF
>TRBJ1-1|TRBV28
CASSAVGTGTRTEAFF
>TRBJ2-2|TRBV4-1
CASSLAGGPSGELFF
>TRBJ2-1|TRBV5-1
CASSFDSGAQFF
>TRBJ2-1|TRBV2
CASSDGTNEQFF
>TRBJ2-7|TRBV28
CASVSSGSGYEQYF
>TRBJ1-5|TRBV5-5
CASSLDWRNQPQHF
>TRBJ2-1|TRBV6-5
CASSPRDYLYNEQFF
>TRBJ2-5|TRBV18
CASSPGRDRGLIQETQYF
>TRBJ2-5|TRBV18
CASSPAPRSQETQYF
>TRBJ2-3|TRBV9
CASSVGVGSGGGTQYF
>TRBJ1-6|TRBV2
CASNQNYNSPLHF
>TRBJ1-2|TRBV15
CATSRDTYGYTF
>TRBJ2-1|TRBV19
CASSIRRETQFF
>TRBJ2-7|TRBV5-1
CASSLAGRLLDEQYF
>TRBJ2-3|TRBV30
CAWSRTDTDTQYF
>TRBJ2-7|TRBV6-1
CASSEDRFARIEQYF
>TRBJ1-1|TRBV5-1
CASSQLTRDTEAFF
>TRBJ2-4|TRBV18
CASSPGTSGTSGAKNIQYF
>TRBJ1-5|TRBV6-2/TRBV6-3
CASSYTSNQPQHF
>TRBJ1-1|TRBV19
CASSSNRGSTEAFF
>TRBJ2-7|TRBV27
CASTRSRDFGYEQYF